Shown below are 16 T cell receptor beta chains from a single sample sequenced in a study of cytomegalovirus exposure and HLA in healthy donors. Some clones are missing from TCRdb's copy, which holds only in-frame ones; the method was immunoSEQ multiplex PCR. Here the sample spans around 250,000 clones, 90% being singletons. Material for sequencing was PBMCs. All receptors derive from a woman aged 25 to 39 in good health and CMV-seronegative.

V usage is TRBV5-1 and J usage is TRBJ2-3, with D tentatively TRBD2 (5 bases). Germline assignment: CDR1 SGHRS and CDR2 YFSETQ. The CDR3 is made up of 15 amino acids. Trimming took 3 bases from V and 1 from J, leaving 12 bases between them. CDR3: CASSSDSHGTDTQYF. The DNA of the CDR3 is TGCGCCAGCAGCTCGGACTCCCATGGCACAGATACGCAGTATTTT.

The rearrangement joins TRBV5-6 to TRBJ2-7, with 7 bases lining up with TRBD2. This CDR3 has 15 residues. The germline gives CDR1 SGHDT, CDR2 YYEEEE. With 0 bases clipped from V and 3 bases from J, the junction kept 6 bases outside the gene matches. DNA for the CDR3: TGTGCCAGCAGCTTGGTCACCGGGAGGTTCTACGAGCAGTACTTC. Protein product: CASSLVTGRFYEQYF.

This chain uses TRBV5-5 with TRBJ1-1, with D perhaps matching TRBD1 (5 bases). The germline gives CDR1 SGHKS, CDR2 YYEKEE (reference sequence). This CDR3 contains 15 residues. V was pared by 4 bases and J by 2 bases, with 15 bases between. The CDR3 nucleotides are TGTGCCAGCAGCGCTTCGGGACCCGGTAACACTGAAGCTTTCTTT. Translation gives CASSASGPGNTEAFF.

V is TRBV7-2 and J is TRBJ2-7, with D possibly being TRBD2 (5 bases). Germline CDR1 and CDR2: SGHTA and FQGNSA. The germline V and J ends were trimmed by 5 bases and 6 bases, with 14 bases remaining between them. This CDR3 has 13 amino acids. CDR3 DNA: TGTGCCAGCAGCCCCACGGCTAGCCGCGAGCAGTACTTC. This encodes CASSPTASREQYF.

The chain combines TRBV4-1 with TRBJ2-1, with no clear D. Between the trimmed V and J ends, which lost 0 bases and 6 bases, there was a span of 12 bases. Germline CDR1 and CDR2: MGHRA and YSYEKL. The CDR3 is 15 residues long. The DNA for the CDR3 is TGCGCCAGCAGCCAAGATCCCACACTGTTCAATGAGCAGTTCTTC. Its translation: CASSQDPTLFNEQFF.

This sequence joins TRBV13 and TRBJ2-7, with TRBD1 identical over 11 bases. The CDR3 is 19 amino acids. V was pared by 5 bases and J by 4 bases, with 19 bases of the junction left unmatched. Germline V gene lookup returns CDR1 PRHDT and CDR2 FYEKMQ (reference sequence). Written as DNA, the CDR3 is TGTGCCAGCAGCCCGACCGGGACAGGGGGGCCCGCGGGAGGTTACGAGCAGTACTTC. As protein: CASSPTGTGGPAGGYEQYF.

This clone was observed once. The genes are TRBV25-1 and TRBJ2-5, with no clear D. This CDR3 has 15 amino acids. Germline V gene data show CDR1 as MGHDK and CDR2 as SYGVNS. Trimming took off 4 bases at V and 1 base at J, with 13 bases between the two ends. The CDR3 loop is CASSGFRAPQETQYF. CDR3 in DNA: TGTGCCAGCAGTGGATTCCGGGCCCCCCAAGAGACCCAGTACTTC.

The chain combines TRBV7-9 with TRBJ2-1; 8 bases are shared with TRBD2. V lost 1 base, J lost 5 bases, and 7 bases stayed unmatched. The CDR3 totals 16 residues. Germline V lookup: CDR1 SEHNR, CDR2 FQNEAQ (reference sequence). DNA for the CDR3: TGTGCCAGCAGCTTAGAGGGTAGCGGGACCCACAATGAGCAGTTCTTC. It codes for CASSLEGSGTHNEQFF.

This clone has only one observation. The chain links TRBV5-1 to TRBJ2-3; TRBD2 agrees at 10 bases. Germline V gene sequence: CDR1 SGHRS, CDR2 YFSETQ. The ends lost 0 bases at V and 2 bases at J; junction bases unmatched: 12. The CDR3 is 19 amino acids. The DNA of the CDR3 is TGCGCCAGCAGCTTGGCCTATTACCTAGCGGGAGAAACCACAGATACGCAGTATTTT. It specifies CASSLAYYLAGETTDTQYF.

V gene TRBV28 combines with J gene TRBJ2-6; D might be TRBD1 (5 bases). Trimming pared 8 bases from V and 3 bases from J, leaving 11 bases between. The CDR3 covers 14 residues. Germline V gives CDR1 MDHEN, CDR2 SYDVKM. For the CDR3, the DNA is TGTGCCAGCGGCTGGGGCGGTGGGGCCAACGTCCTGACTTTC. Its translation: CASGWGGGANVLTF.

V usage is TRBV15 and J usage is TRBJ1-1; D is undetermined. The germline CDR1 and CDR2 sequences are LNHNV and YYDKDF (reference sequence). This CDR3 is built from 13 residues. Trimming shortened V by 5 bases and J by 5 bases, and 12 bases separated the two germline ends. The CDR3, as DNA: TGTGCCACCAGCGTCCCAGTTGGGACTGAAGCTTTCTTT. It is translated as CATSVPVGTEAFF.

The chain is built from TRBV28 and TRBJ2-2, with 11 bases identical to TRBD2. The CDR3 sequence is 14 residues long. In germline, CDR1 is MDHEN, CDR2 SYDVKM. The V segment lost 6 bases and the J segment 9 bases; nucleotides outside the gene matches: 6. CDR3 nucleotide sequence: TGTGCCAGCAGCACACTAGCGGGAGTGAGGGAGCTGTTTTTT. Amino acids: CASSTLAGVRELFF.

The chain couples TRBV6-5 to TRBJ2-7; no definite D call. V lost 2 bases and J 3 bases, leaving 8 bases between the germline ends. CDR1 and CDR2 (germline): MNHEY, SVGAGI. CDR3 length equals 13 residues. The CDR3 loop reads CASSYVMGYEQYF. CDR3 DNA sequence: TGTGCCAGCAGTTACGTCATGGGCTACGAGCAGTACTTC.

J is TRBJ2-7 and V is TRBV6-6; a possible D gene is TRBD1 (6 bases). The CDR3 contains 15 residues. The V gene's germline CDR1 is MNHNY and CDR2 SVGAGI (reference sequence). V lost 2 bases and J 0 bases, leaving 11 bases between the germline ends. The CDR3 spells CASSYGQGRSYEQYF. In DNA, the CDR3 is TGTGCCAGCAGTTACGGGCAGGGGCGCTCCTACGAGCAGTACTTC.

This sequence joins TRBV5-1 and TRBJ1-1; 7 bases map to TRBD1. The germline V gene has CDR1 SGHRS and CDR2 YFSETQ. The J segment lost 4 bases and the V segment lost 4 bases, leaving 13 bases of the junction unmatched. This CDR3 has 16 amino acids. The CDR3 coding sequence is TGCGCCAGCAGCAGCGGGACAGCCGAGTGGCTCACTGAAGCTTTCTTT. Residues: CASSSGTAEWLTEAFF.

About this clone: One end of the junction varies from germline; a read error may be responsible. For the CDR3, the DNA is TGTGCCAGCACTACAGGGTCCTTCGAGCAGTACTTC. It encodes CASTTGSFEQYF. The chain recombines TRBV28 with TRBJ2-7; a weak D match, TRBD1 (6 bases). The CDR3 runs to 12 residues. The germline gives CDR1 MDHEN, CDR2 SYDVKM.